The 28 T cell receptor beta chains given below trace back to one sample, sequenced in a study of T-cell memory formation after mild COVID-19. TCRdb reanalysed the 5' RACE reads using MiXCR and keeps one entry per CDR3 protein. The sample has approximately 300,000 distinct CDR3 sequences, roughly 15% seen once; the top ten hold around 20%. Sequenced: PBMCs or a T cell subset sorted from them (not recorded which). The receptor source for this set is a man between 18 and 29 years old who had mild COVID-19 (a few samples of this study predate the infection). Cell type and time point are not known.

V is TRBV10-3 and J is TRBJ1-5; 8 bases are a match to TRBD1. The J segment lost 7 bases and the V segment lost 2 bases, leaving 4 bases of the junction unmatched. The CDR3 is 14 residues long. CDR1 is ENHRY, CDR2 SYGVKD, per germline. CDR3 coding DNA: TGTGCCATCAGTGAGAGGACAGGGCGACAGCCCCAGCATTTT. It yields the protein CAISERTGRQPQHF.

This clonotype was seen many times. V usage is TRBV6-5 and J usage is TRBJ2-3; TRBD1 matches 7 bases. Germline CDR1 is MNHEY and CDR2 is SVGAGI. There are 15 residues in the CDR3. V dropped 6 bases and J dropped 6; count of bases not matched to a gene: 12. Here the CDR3 DNA reads TGTGCCAGCAGCCGCAATCCAGGGGGAACGGATACGCAGTATTTT. Its translation: CASSRNPGGTDTQYF.

This clonotype was seen only a few times. The chain recombines TRBV5-5 with TRBJ1-1; D remains ambiguous. The CDR3 has 12 amino acids. The germline gives CDR1 SGHKS, CDR2 YYEKEE (reference sequence). V shed 1 base and J shed 3 bases, with 4 bases lying between them. CDR3 sequence reads: CASSLSYTEAFF. Written as DNA, the CDR3 is TGTGCCAGCAGCTTGTCTTACACTGAAGCTTTCTTT.

In its sample, this clonotype was seen a few times. The chain employs TRBV20-1 and TRBJ2-1, with D possibly being TRBD2 (5 bases). This CDR3 spans 14 amino acids. Germline CDR1 and CDR2: DFQATT and SNEGSKA (reference sequence). V was shortened by 3 bases and J by 4 bases, with 13 bases between the two germline ends. CDR3 nucleotide sequence: TGCAGTGCTAGGGGAGTTCGGGATTACAATGAGCAGTTCTTC. It encodes CSARGVRDYNEQFF.

This clonotype was observed at least ten times. The V call is TRBV7-2, the J call TRBJ2-2, with TRBD2 matching 7 bases. This CDR3 region has 16 residues. Germline-derived CDR1 and CDR2 are SGHTA and FQGNSA. Germline trimming cut 4 bases from V and 6 bases from J; bases unmatched to any gene: 11. CDR3 amino acids: CASSWSGTTSSGELFF. CDR3 coding DNA: TGTGCCAGCAGCTGGTCCGGGACTACTTCGTCCGGGGAGCTGTTTTTT.

This clonotype was recorded many times. This chain links TRBV6-2 or TRBV6-3 with TRBJ1-1; D gene ambiguous. Trimming stripped 1 base from V and 4 bases from J, with 7 bases between. The CDR3 runs 13 residues. Germline values: CDR1 MNHEY, CDR2 SVGEGT. The CDR3 DNA sequence: TGTGCCAGCAGTTACTGGGATTTCACTGAAGCTTTCTTT. This encodes CASSYWDFTEAFF.

The gene calls are TRBV20-1 and TRBJ1-2; D may be TRBD1 (5 bases). V was cut by 6 bases and J by 7 bases, with 18 bases left in between. In germline, CDR1 is DFQATT, CDR2 SNEGSKA (reference sequence). The CDR3 contains 13 residues. CDR3 in DNA: TGCAGTGCCCCAGGTCAGGGAACCGGTGGCTACACCTTC. This translates into CSAPGQGTGGYTF.

This clonotype was observed a few times. The V call is TRBV12-3 or TRBV12-4, the J call TRBJ2-5; TRBD2 is a possible D gene (5 bases). CDR3 length: 15 amino acids. V lost 7 bases and J lost 2, with 17 bases in between. CDR3 sequence: CASTPRGADQETQYF. In DNA, the CDR3 is TGTGCCAGCACCCCCCGTGGAGCGGATCAAGAGACCCAGTACTTC.

This clonotype came up many times. J is TRBJ2-1 and V is TRBV5-1; 9 positions agree with TRBD2. The CDR3 length is 17 residues. Germline values: CDR1 SGHRS, CDR2 YFSETQ. J was trimmed by 4 bases and V by 0 bases; bases with no gene match: 8. In nucleotides, the CDR3 is TGCGCCAGCAGCTTGGCCGGTTTAGCGGGAGCGTACAATGAGCAGTTCTTC. This codes for CASSLAGLAGAYNEQFF.

The rearrangement uses TRBV4-1 and TRBJ2-7, with a possible D match to TRBD2 (6 bases). Trimming cost V 3 bases and J 0 bases, with 12 bases left between them. The CDR3 totals 15 residues. CDR1 and CDR2 from the germline V gene are MGHRA and YSYEKL. The CDR3 is CASSQGGWFSYEQYF. The CDR3 nucleotides read TGCGCCAGCAGCCAGGGGGGATGGTTCTCCTACGAGCAGTACTTC.

Regarding this clonotype: The limits of the CDR3 on the DNA are not certain, so only TCRdb's listed CDR3 is given. This chain links TRBV6-5 with TRBJ2-2; the table's TRBD1 call for D was not verified on the DNA. The CDR3 length is 15 residues, termini included. Per the germline V gene, CDR1 is MNHEY and CDR2 is SVGAGI. This chain's CDR3 is CASSYRGRPPGSCFF.

This clonotype has only one observation. The V and J genes are TRBV3-1 and TRBJ1-6; TRBD1 matches 8 bases. The ends lost 1 base at V and 7 bases at J; junction bases unmatched: 3. CDR1 LGHDT and CDR2 YNNKEL come from the germline V gene (reference sequence). The CDR3 runs 15 residues. As DNA, the CDR3 is TGTGCCAGCAGCCAAGGAAGGACAGGGAATTCACCCCTCCACTTT. Encoded protein: CASSQGRTGNSPLHF.

This clonotype was counted between two and nine times. The gene calls are TRBV4-1 and TRBJ1-1; TRBD1 matches at 9 bases. V gave up 6 bases and J gave up 7 bases; unmatched junction bases: 12. CDR3 size: 15 residues. CDR1 is MGHRA and CDR2 is YSYEKL in the germline V gene. DNA for the CDR3: TGCGCCAGCAGGCAGTTGGGACAGGGAACGTATGAAGCTTTCTTT. Translated, it gives CASRQLGQGTYEAFF.

The chain employs TRBV20-1 and TRBJ2-1; 9 bases match TRBD2. The V gene end was trimmed by 8 bases and the J gene end by 1 base; junction bases not matched to a gene: 9. Germline V gene data show CDR1 as DFQATT and CDR2 as SNEGSKA (reference sequence). The CDR3 contains 15 residues. DNA of the CDR3: TGCAGTTTGGTCTCTAGCGGGGTTTCCTACAATGAGCAGTTCTTC. Its protein is CSLVSSGVSYNEQFF.

On this clonotype itself: The germline gene is not matched at one end of the junction; a read error may be the cause. V is TRBV5-4 and J is TRBJ1-1, with TRBD1 matching over 7 bases. Germline-derived CDR1 and CDR2 are SGHNT and YYREEE (reference sequence). There are 12 residues in the CDR3. CDR3 DNA: TGTGCCAGCAGTTTGTACGACAGGGCTAATATCTTT. This codes for CASSLYDRANIF.

This chain joins TRBV28 and TRBJ1-2; D uncertain. The CDR3 consists of 14 residues. Germline CDR1 MDHEN, CDR2 SYDVKM. Trimming removed 3 bases at V and 3 bases at J, with 11 bases between. CDR3 in DNA: TGTGCCAGCAGTTTTTCGGGTCCAGACTATGGCTACACCTTC. Its protein product is CASSFSGPDYGYTF.

This clonotype was seen more than once but under ten times. The chain carries TRBV18 and TRBJ2-1; either TRBD1 or TRBD2 may fit D (6 bases each). The germline CDR1 and CDR2 sequences are KGHSH and LQKENI. V lost 0 bases and J lost 7, with 13 bases in between. The CDR3 is 15 residues long. As DNA, the CDR3 is TGTGCCAGCTCACCACCGGAGGGGGGTAGAAATGAGCAGTTCTTC. Protein: CASSPPEGGRNEQFF.

The V and J genes are TRBV5-5 and TRBJ2-7, with 8 bases that match TRBD1. Trimming took 4 bases from V and 5 from J; bases not matched to a gene: 8. Germline lookup yields CDR1 SGHKS and CDR2 YYEKEE (reference sequence). The CDR3 consists of 14 residues. The CDR3 DNA sequence: TGTGCCAGCAGCCTGGACAGGGCGGGGAACGAGCAGTACGTC. Protein sequence: CASSLDRAGNEQYV.

This clonotype has a count of ten or more. The chain is built from TRBV6-2 or TRBV6-3 and TRBJ2-1; D is perhaps TRBD2 (6 bases). The CDR3 extends over 15 amino acids. The germline V gene has CDR1 MNHEY and CDR2 SVGEGT. Trimming left V 7 bases short and J 3 bases short, with 16 bases between. Here the CDR3 DNA reads TGTGCCAGCACCCCCCGTCGGGGGAACTACAATGAGCAGTTCTTC. It is translated as CASTPRRGNYNEQFF.

The chain combines TRBV28 with TRBJ1-5; no definite D call. V lost 3 bases and J lost 6, with 9 bases in between. The CDR3 contains 13 residues. Germline V gene sequence: CDR1 MDHEN, CDR2 SYDVKM. The CDR3 DNA is TGTGCCAGCAGTTTGGGTTTCGGTCAGCCCCAGCATTTT. Translation: CASSLGFGQPQHF.

This clonotype was observed a few times. The rearrangement uses TRBV11-2 and TRBJ2-7, with a possible D match to TRBD1 (6 bases). V dropped 4 bases and J dropped 9 bases, with 16 bases sitting between them. CDR3 length: 13 residues. The germline gives CDR1 SGHAT, CDR2 FQNNGV. The CDR3 protein is CASSSPGQGRQYV. DNA of the CDR3: TGTGCCAGCAGCTCACCGGGGCAGGGGAGGCAGTACGTC.

This clonotype was recorded many times. The chain is built from TRBV5-6 and TRBJ2-5; the match to TRBD2 covers 11 bases. The CDR3 runs to 14 residues. From germline, CDR1 is SGHDT and CDR2 YYEEEE. Unmatched junction bases numbered 8, after V lost 4 bases and J lost 9 bases. Here the CDR3 reads CASSQTSGVGPQYF. For the CDR3, the DNA is TGTGCCAGCAGCCAGACTAGCGGGGTCGGGCCCCAGTACTTC. The full variable domain, with the rest looked up from reference TRBV5-6 and TRBJ2-5, is DAGVTQSPTHLIKTRGQQVTLRCSPKSGHDTVSWYQQALGQGPQFIFQYYEEEERQRGNFPDRFSGHQFPNYSSELNVNALLLGDSALYLCASSQTSGVGPQYFGPGTRLLVL.

This clonotype has a count of ten or more. The V call is TRBV7-9, the J call TRBJ2-2, with D unresolved. The CDR3 loop spans 15 amino acids. Germline-derived CDR1 and CDR2 are SEHNR and FQNEAQ (reference sequence). V lost 3 bases to trimming and J lost 2 bases, with 10 bases between them. CDR3 nucleotides: TGTGCCAGCAGCTTTAGTATGATCAACACCGGGGAGCTGTTTTTT. Its protein product is CASSFSMINTGELFF. The full variable domain, in which reference TRBV7-9 and TRBJ2-2 provide the parts outside the CDR3, is DTGVSQNPRHKITKRGQNVTFRCDPISEHNRLYWYRQTLGQGPEFLTYFQNEAQLEKSRLLSDRFSAERPKGSFSTLEIQRTEQGDSAMYLCASSFSMINTGELFFGEGSRLTVL.

This clonotype occurred many times. The V and J genes are TRBV6-5 and TRBJ2-3; 7 bases are shared with TRBD1. Germline V CDR1 and CDR2: MNHEY, SVGAGI. V gave up 5 bases and J gave up 0 bases; unmatched junction bases: 5. The CDR3 loop spans 15 amino acids. CDR3 sequence (DNA): TGTGCCAGCAGTATCCAGGGACAGAGCACAGATACGCAGTATTTT. It codes for CASSIQGQSTDTQYF.

A few counts support this clonotype. The chain employs TRBV6-5 and TRBJ2-1, with TRBD2 matching over 9 bases. CDR3 size: 14 residues. J was trimmed by 6 bases and V by 6 bases; bases with no gene match: 6. Looked up from germline, CDR1 is MNHEY and CDR2 is SVGAGI. CDR3 bases: TGTGCCAGCAGACCAGGGACTAGCCCCAATGAGCAGTTCTTC. It encodes CASRPGTSPNEQFF.

This clonotype was counted a few times. The V and J genes are TRBV7-3 and TRBJ2-1, with 12 bases that match TRBD2. This CDR3 is 17 amino acids long. Germline trimming cut 5 bases from V and 4 bases from J; bases unmatched to any gene: 9. Germline CDR1 SGHTA, CDR2 FQGTGA. The CDR3 region is CASSPTGGTSGYNEQFF. In DNA, the CDR3 is TGTGCCAGCAGCCCTACGGGGGGGACTAGCGGGTACAATGAGCAGTTCTTC.

The V and J genes are TRBV10-3 and TRBJ2-2, with TRBD2 identical over 9 bases. The J segment lost 6 bases and the V segment lost 2 bases, leaving 4 bases of the junction unmatched. The CDR3 is 15 residues long. The V gene's germline CDR1 is ENHRY and CDR2 SYGVKD. This CDR3 reads CAISEARGGAGELFF. CDR3 sequence (DNA): TGTGCCATCAGTGAGGCGCGGGGGGGCGCCGGGGAGCTGTTTTTT.

V gene TRBV7-2 combines with J gene TRBJ1-1, with TRBD1 matching over 7 bases. Germline trimming cut 7 bases from V and 4 bases from J; bases unmatched to any gene: 9. The germline V gene encodes CDR1 SGHTA and CDR2 FQGNSA. CDR3 size: 14 residues. CDR3 nucleotide sequence: TGTGCCAGCACCCCAGGGGGAGATATCACTGAAGCTTTCTTT. Amino acid sequence: CASTPGGDITEAFF. The variable domain in full, with the rest retrieved from reference TRBV7-2 and TRBJ1-1, is GAGVSQSPSNKVTEKGKDVELRCDPISGHTALYWYRQSLGQGLEFLIYFQGNSAPDKSGLPSDRFSAERTGGSVSTLTIQRTQQEDSAVYLCASTPGGDITEAFFGQGTRLTVV.